The following is a T cell receptor beta chain sequence with its context. Original data processing: Estimates of nucleated cell counts were drawn from the amplification of reference gene primers. Generated by immunoSEQ multiplex PCR, the TCRdb table keeps only in-frame clones and is missing some. From that table come the V and J calls and clone size; the DNA was used to work out D and trimming. Here the sample spans 190,000 or so clones, about 83% being singletons. The data were obtained in a study of blood T cell repertoires in COVID-19. Study overall: The United States, Italy and Spain provided the acute and convalescent COVID-19 samples. Sample material is recorded as cDNA or gDNA derived from T cells, B-cell-depleted T cells, or PBMCs.

V lost 6 bases and J lost 2, with 17 bases in between. The CDR3 is 15 residues long. CDR1 MNHEY and CDR2 SVGAGI come from the germline V gene. This sequence joins TRBV6-5 and TRBJ2-7, with a tentative D call TRBD2 (5 bases). This TCR was recovered from a woman younger than 35 who had recovered from COVID-19. Material: peripheral blood. Here the CDR3 DNA reads TGTGCCAGCAGCCGGGGTGGAACAATGACCTACGAGCAGTACTTC. It specifies CASSRGGTMTYEQYF.